The sequence of this T cell receptor beta chain was determined in a study of shared clonotypes between healthy human individuals. The donors, all of them Caucasian adults, lived in Nashville, Tennessee. The assay was immunoSEQ multiplex PCR, and TCRdb's table has in-frame clones only and misses some. The sample has 2 million to 2.5 million clones; 95% are singletons. With V trimmed by 5 bases and J by 4 bases, 13 bases remained unmatched. The germline CDR1 and CDR2 sequences are SEHNR and FQNEAQ (reference sequence). The CDR3 contains 16 residues. The source is a man aged 18 to 30 in good health. This chain uses TRBV7-9 with TRBJ1-2, with 7 bases aligning to TRBD1. Sequencing used naive CD4+ T cells sorted from blood. Noted subset: CD45RA+ positively selected. CDR3 DNA: TGTGCCAGCAGCCCACAGGGGATCGCGACTAGCTATGGCTACACCTTC. Its protein is CASSPQGIATSYGYTF.